The clone carrying this T cell receptor beta chain has ten or more counts. The target antigen is unknown. The sample is drawn from a study of human T cells and chemical hapten exposure. The library tagged individual cDNA molecules with unique molecular identifiers. TCRdb called the RACE reads again in MiXCR, with one record for every CDR3 protein. The table records tens of thousands of distinct CDR3 sequences, around 11% of them present only once. Study outcomes and limitations: It should be noted that donors had alopecia, so their immune response may differ from healthy people's.

Documented time point: pre-sensitization, week 0. Treatment: therapeutic diphenylcyclopropenone sensitization with weekly scalp DPC. Each patch test followed a blood draw. Trimming cost V 6 bases and J 4 bases; bases outside gene matches: 5. The CDR3 is 13 amino acids. Germline CDR1 and CDR2: MDHEN and SYDVKM. The clonotype was recovered from a woman aged 30 to 39 with alopecia areata. Some clones in this sample may be carry-over from other donors' samples. Sequenced material: whole blood, taken in connection with sensitization to the hapten diphenylcyclopropenone (DPC). The rearrangement joins TRBV28 to TRBJ1-2; 7 nucleotides line up with TRBD1. DNA for the CDR3: TGTGCCAGCAGGTACGGGACAGCCTATGGCTACACCTTC. Encoded protein: CASRYGTAYGYTF.